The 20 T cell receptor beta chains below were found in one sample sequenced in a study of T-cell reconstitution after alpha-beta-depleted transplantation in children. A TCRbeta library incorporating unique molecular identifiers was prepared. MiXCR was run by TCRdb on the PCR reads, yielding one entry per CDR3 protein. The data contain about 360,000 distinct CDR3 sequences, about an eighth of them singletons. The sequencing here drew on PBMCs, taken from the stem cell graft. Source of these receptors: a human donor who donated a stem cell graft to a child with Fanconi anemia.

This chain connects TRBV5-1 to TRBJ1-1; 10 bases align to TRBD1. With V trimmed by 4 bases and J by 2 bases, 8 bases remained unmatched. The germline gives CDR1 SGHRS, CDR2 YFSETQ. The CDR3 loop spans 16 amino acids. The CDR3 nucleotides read TGCGCCAGCAGCCGAGACGGGACAGGGGTCAACACTGAAGCTTTCTTT. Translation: CASSRDGTGVNTEAFF.

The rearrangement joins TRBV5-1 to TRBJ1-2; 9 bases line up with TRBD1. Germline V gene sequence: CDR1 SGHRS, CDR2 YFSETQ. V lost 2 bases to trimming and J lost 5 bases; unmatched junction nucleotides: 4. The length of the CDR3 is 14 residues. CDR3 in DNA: TGCGCCAGCAGCTTCGGCGGACAGGGGTATGGCTACACCTTC. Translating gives CASSFGGQGYGYTF.

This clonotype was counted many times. The CDR3 nucleotides are TGTGCCAGCAGTTCCGGGAGCCCTACCGATATATGGGTTAACGGCTACACCTTC. Its protein is CASSSGSPTDIWVNGYTF. The chain has TRBV6-2 or TRBV6-3 and TRBJ1-2; unclear D gene. In germline, CDR1 is MNHEY, CDR2 SVGEGT. This CDR3 has 18 residues. Trimming removed 4 bases from V and 8 bases from J, with 29 bases in between.

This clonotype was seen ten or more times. CDR3 region: CASSQGQIYMNTEAFF. In DNA form, the CDR3 reads TGTGCCAGCAGCCAAGGGCAGATCTACATGAACACTGAAGCTTTCTTT. The chain links TRBV3-1 to TRBJ1-1, with D hard to call. The germline V and J ends were trimmed by 1 base and 0 bases, with 12 bases remaining between them. Germline CDR1 reads LGHDT; CDR2 reads YNNKEL (reference sequence). The CDR3 is made up of 16 amino acids.

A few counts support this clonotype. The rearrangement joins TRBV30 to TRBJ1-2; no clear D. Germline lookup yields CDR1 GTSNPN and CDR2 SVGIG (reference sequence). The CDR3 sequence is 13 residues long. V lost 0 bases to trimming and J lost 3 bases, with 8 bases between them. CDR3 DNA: TGTGCCTGGAGTGTAAAGGTCCACTATGGCTACACCTTC. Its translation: CAWSVKVHYGYTF.

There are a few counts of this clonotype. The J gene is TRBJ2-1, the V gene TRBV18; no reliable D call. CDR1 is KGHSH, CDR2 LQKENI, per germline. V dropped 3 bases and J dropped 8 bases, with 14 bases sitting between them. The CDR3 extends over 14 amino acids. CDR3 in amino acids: CASSPSSAKDEQFF. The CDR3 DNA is TGTGCCAGCTCACCCTCATCAGCGAAAGATGAGCAGTTCTTC.

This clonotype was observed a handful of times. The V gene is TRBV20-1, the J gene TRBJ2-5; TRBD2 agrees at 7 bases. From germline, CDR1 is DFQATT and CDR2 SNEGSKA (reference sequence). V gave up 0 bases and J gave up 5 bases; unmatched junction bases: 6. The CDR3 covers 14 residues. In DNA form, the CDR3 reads TGCAGTGCTAGAGATCCACTAGCGCTCGAGACCCAGTACTTC. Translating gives CSARDPLALETQYF.

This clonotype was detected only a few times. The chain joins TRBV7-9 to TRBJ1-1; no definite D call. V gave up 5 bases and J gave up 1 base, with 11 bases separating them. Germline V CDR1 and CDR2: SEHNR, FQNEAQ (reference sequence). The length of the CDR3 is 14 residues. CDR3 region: CASSPTVRNTEAFF. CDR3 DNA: TGTGCCAGCAGCCCTACCGTTCGGAACACTGAAGCTTTCTTT.

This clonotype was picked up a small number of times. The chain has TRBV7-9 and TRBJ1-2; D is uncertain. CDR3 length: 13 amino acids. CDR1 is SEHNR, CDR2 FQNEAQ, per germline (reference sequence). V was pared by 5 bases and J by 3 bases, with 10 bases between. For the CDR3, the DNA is TGTGCCAGCAGCGTAGGGAGTTACTATGGCTACACCTTC. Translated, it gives CASSVGSYYGYTF.

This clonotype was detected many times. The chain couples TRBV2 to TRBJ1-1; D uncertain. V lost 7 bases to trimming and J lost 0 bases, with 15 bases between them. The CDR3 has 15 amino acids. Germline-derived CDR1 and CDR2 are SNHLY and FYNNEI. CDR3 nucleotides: TGTGCCAGCATAAGAGACGGTAACATGAACACTGAAGCTTTCTTT. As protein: CASIRDGNMNTEAFF.

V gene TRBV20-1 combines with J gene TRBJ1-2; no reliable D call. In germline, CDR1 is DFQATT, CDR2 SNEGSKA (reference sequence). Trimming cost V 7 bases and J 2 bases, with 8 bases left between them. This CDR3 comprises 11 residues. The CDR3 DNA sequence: TGCAGTGTAATACCAAACTATGGCTACACCTTC. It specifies CSVIPNYGYTF.

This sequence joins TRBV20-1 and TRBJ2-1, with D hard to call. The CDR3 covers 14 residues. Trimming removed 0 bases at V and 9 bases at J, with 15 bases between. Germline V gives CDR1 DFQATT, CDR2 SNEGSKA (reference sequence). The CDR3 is CSARDPSRIGEQFF. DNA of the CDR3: TGCAGTGCTAGAGATCCCTCTCGAATCGGTGAGCAGTTCTTC.

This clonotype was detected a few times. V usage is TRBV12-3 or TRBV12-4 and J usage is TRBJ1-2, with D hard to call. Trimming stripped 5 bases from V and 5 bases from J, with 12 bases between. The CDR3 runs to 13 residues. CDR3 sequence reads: CASSVAPKYGYTF. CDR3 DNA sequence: TGTGCCAGCAGTGTGGCCCCGAAGTATGGCTACACCTTC.

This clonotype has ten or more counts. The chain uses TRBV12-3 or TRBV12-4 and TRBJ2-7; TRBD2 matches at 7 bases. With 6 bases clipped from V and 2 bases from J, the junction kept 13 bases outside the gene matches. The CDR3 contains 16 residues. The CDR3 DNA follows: TGTGCCAGCAGCCTAGTTTTACTAGCGCAGACCTACGAGCAGTACTTC. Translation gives CASSLVLLAQTYEQYF.

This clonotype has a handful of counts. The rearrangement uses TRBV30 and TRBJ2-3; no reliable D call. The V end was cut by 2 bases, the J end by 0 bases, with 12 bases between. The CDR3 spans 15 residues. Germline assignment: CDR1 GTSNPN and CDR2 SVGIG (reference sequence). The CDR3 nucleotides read TGTGCCTGGAGTAGTGGCCAAACTAGCACAGATACGCAGTATTTT. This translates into CAWSSGQTSTDTQYF.

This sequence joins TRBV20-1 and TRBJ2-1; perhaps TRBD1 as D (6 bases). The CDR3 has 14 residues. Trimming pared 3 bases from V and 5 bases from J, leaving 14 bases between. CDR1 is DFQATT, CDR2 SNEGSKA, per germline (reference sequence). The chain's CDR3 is CSASDLTGNNEQFF. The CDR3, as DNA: TGCAGTGCTAGCGACCTTACAGGGAACAATGAGCAGTTCTTC.

The CDR3: CASSYSGYGYTF. The CDR3 bases are TGTGCCAGCAGTTACTCTGGCTATGGCTACACCTTC. This chain connects TRBV6-2 or TRBV6-3 to TRBJ1-2; D unclear. Per the germline V gene, CDR1 is MNHEY and CDR2 is SVGEGT. The CDR3 has 12 residues. The germline V and J ends were trimmed by 0 bases and 4 bases, with 3 bases remaining between them.

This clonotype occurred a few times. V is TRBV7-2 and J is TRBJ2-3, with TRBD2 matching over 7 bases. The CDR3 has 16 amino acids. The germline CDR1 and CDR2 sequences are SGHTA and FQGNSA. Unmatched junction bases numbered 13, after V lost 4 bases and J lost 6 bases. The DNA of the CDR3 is TGTGCCAGCAGCTCTCCGGGACTACTAAGATCGGATACGCAGTATTTT. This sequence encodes CASSSPGLLRSDTQYF.

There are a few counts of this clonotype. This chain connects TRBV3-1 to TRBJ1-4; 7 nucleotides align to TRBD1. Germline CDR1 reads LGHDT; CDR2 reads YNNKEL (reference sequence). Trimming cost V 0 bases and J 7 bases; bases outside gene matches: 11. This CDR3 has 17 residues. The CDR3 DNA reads TGTGCCAGCAGCCAAGAGAACAGGGGAGGATACGGTGAAAAACTGTTTTTT. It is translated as CASSQENRGGYGEKLFF.

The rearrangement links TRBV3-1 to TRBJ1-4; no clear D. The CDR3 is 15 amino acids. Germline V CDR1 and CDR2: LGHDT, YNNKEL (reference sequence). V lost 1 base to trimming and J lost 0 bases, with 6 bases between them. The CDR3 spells CASSQALPTNEKLFF. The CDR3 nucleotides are TGTGCCAGCAGCCAAGCCCTTCCAACTAATGAAAAACTGTTTTTT.